The T cell receptor beta chain under discussion was sequenced for a study of Graves' ophthalmopathy and Graves' hyperthyroidism (dated by TCRdb to between 2017 and 2018). At the level of the whole study: Peripheral blood was collected before any treatment was given, at the time of initial diagnosis. The study used signatures of the TCR beta repertoire to tell Graves' ophthalmopathy apart from Graves' hyperthyroidism and to predict which patients would progress to ophthalmopathy. In total, 135 blood samples were TCR-sequenced: approximately 42 ophthalmopathy, about 75 hyperthyroidism and roughly 17 hyperthyroidism-to-ophthalmopathy patients. To explore V-J signatures that distinguish ophthalmopathy from hyperthyroidism, a discovery set of 100 patients was enrolled, made up of 40 to 45 with ophthalmopathy and under 65 with stable hyperthyroidism. For independent validation, a separate cohort was made up of 18 to 20 hyperthyroidism patients plus 17 patients who later progressed from hyperthyroidism to ophthalmopathy. In more than five hyperthyroidism patients, T-cell repertoires of thyroid tissue and blood were compared. After sampling, hyperthyroidism patients received methimazole starting at 30 mg daily, and ophthalmopathy patients received high-dose intravenous methylprednisolone. Points the paper makes about the study in general: The 13-signature model separated ophthalmopathy from stable hyperthyroidism with approximately 90% sensitivity and around 81% specificity in cross-validation, and 80%/75% in the test set. In validation, the model predicted ophthalmopathy progression with about 70% sensitivity and less than 80% specificity; more than ten predicted patients were CT-confirmed with GO in a median of approximately 6.2 months. Sample size was not statistically predetermined, and group allocation was not concealed from the investigators. Most expanded thyroid clonotypes with frequency above 0.001 were also detected in blood, suggesting blood repertoires may reflect the thyroid immune response.

For repertoire sequencing, TCR beta CDR3 regions were amplified from RNA transcripts. HTBI primers and the Qiagen OneStep RT-PCR kit were used in a first-round RT-PCR, which was followed by a second-round multiplex PCR, size selection and purification. Libraries were sequenced paired-end with 100 bp reads on an Illumina HiSeq2000. In the authors' own workflow: SOAPnuke was used to process the reads, removing any read that contained adapters or uncalled bases, had a mean Phred below 15, or lacked an exact match to the constant primer or identifier. COPE v1.2.5 was used to merge the high-quality paired reads. Each unique nucleotide sequence was treated as a clonotype, and MiTCR v1.1 was used to align the clonotypes to the IMGT TRB V, D and J references. Only V-J combinations with frequency above 0.0001 were analysed, covering 98% to 99.2% of repertoires. For each V-J combination, a TCR clonal expansion and chaos score was defined as F50 clonal expansion divided by the chaos observed in the TCRdist matrix. Welch's t-statistics and random forest were used to reduce the features to some 13 V-J combinations, which were then used as input to a naive Bayes classifier. Thyroid-blood repertoire similarity was quantified with the Morisita-Horn index. TCRdb passed the public sequencing reads through fastp at Q25 and MiXCR, retaining productive beta sequences. CDR3 protein sequences are deduplicated, and each keeps its most common genes and DNA. These V and J calls derive from TCRdb rather than the authors' analysis. For this sample there are about 660,000 distinct CDR3 sequences; over 40% appear just once. Together, the top ten hold over 2.5% of the sample.

Ophthalmopathy patients were characterized by moderately to severely active disease, a Clinical Activity Score of at least 3, a NOSPECS grade of at least 4, and a disease duration under 3 months. Patients with other autoimmune diseases, uncontrolled infections, pregnancy or lactation were excluded from the study. Diagnosis relied on clinical symptoms, serum thyroxine, TRAb, thyroid ultrasound and orbital computed tomography. PBMCs were isolated from around 10 ml of fresh peripheral blood by Ficoll-Paque density gradient centrifugation. Total RNA was extracted with Trizol reagent and quality-checked on an Agilent 2100 Bioanalyzer. Concerning this clonotype itself: Its antigen is not yet known. No much larger clonotype is one base removed from it; base qualities were not supplied.

The V end loses 3 bases and the J end loses 6 bases, and a stretch of 11 bases separates them. The germline V gene gives CDR1 as WSHSY and CDR2 as SAAADI. The CDR3 contains 14 residues, cysteine and phenylalanine counted. CDR3 DNA only is kept here, 42 bases in frame from base 1. The sequence derives from an adult man with Graves' ophthalmopathy. The chain uses TRBV10-2 and TRBJ2-2; TRBD1 could be the D gene, as 5 bases match. Material: peripheral blood. The CDR3 reads as follows: CASSDRVKAGELFF. The nucleotide sequence reads TGCGCCAGCAGTGACAGGGTAAAGGCCGGGGAGCTGTTTTTT.